This T cell receptor beta chain was documented in a study of PD-1 blockade in mismatch repair-deficient tumors. Time point reported: approximately ten-day in vitro stimulation with candidate neoantigen peptide 6. PCR or immunohistochemistry showed mismatch repair deficiency in every enrolled patient. TCR sequencing covered a few patients who responded to pembrolizumab. Each of several ELISpot-reactive candidate peptides was used for roughly nine-day stimulation. This clone was counted a few times. Its antigen is unidentified. Produced via immunoSEQ multiplex PCR; TCRdb's table is partial and in-frame only. Seen here are about 14,000 clones, roughly 86% observed once, and the top ten hold under 5.5%. Trimming removed 1 base at V and 4 bases at J, with 7 bases between. This CDR3 is 13 amino acids long. The V gene's germline CDR1 is WSHSY and CDR2 SAAADI.

V gene TRBV10-2 combines with J gene TRBJ1-2; maybe TRBD1 (6 bases). The sequence came from an adult with mismatch repair-deficient cancer. The input for sequencing was cells cultured in vitro, taken from a patient treated with pembrolizumab. CDR3 sequence: CASSEYRAYGYTF. The CDR3 nucleotides read TGCGCCAGCAGTGAGTACAGGGCCTATGGCTACACCTTC.